Here is one TCR beta chain with its context. Its antigen is currently unknown. These data come from a study of OX40 agonist ivuxolimab in advanced cancers. Study-wide background: The group had a mean age of around 60 years, ranged from about 20 to 90, and was just under 85% male. Study-wide results and caveats: Among the lowest levels of clonal expansion were found in partial responders at 0.1-3.0 mg/kg. In the 0.1 to 3.0 mg/kg range, CD4+ and CD8+ blood T cells had expanded clonally by week 6.

Looked up from germline, CDR1 is SGHTA and CDR2 is FQGTGA. Trimming cost V 3 bases and J 5 bases, with 12 bases left between them. The CDR3 runs 14 residues. Using immunoSEQ multiplex PCR, the repertoire was profiled, and TCRdb retains in-frame clones only, with some absent. The sample shows 96,000 or so clones, about 84% of them seen only once. Samples of blood were obtained at baseline, on cycle 4 day 1, and on cycle 7 day 1. The source is an adult with an advanced solid tumor such as melanoma, head and neck, liver or kidney cancer. The chain couples TRBV7-3 to TRBJ2-3; D perhaps matches TRBD1 (6 bases). Sequences were derived from CD4+ or CD8+ T cells sorted from blood, sampled in a trial of the OX40 agonist ivuxolimab. CDR3: CASSFQGIGDTQYF. The CDR3 DNA is TGTGCCAGCAGCTTCCAGGGGATTGGAGATACGCAGTATTTT.